This T cell receptor beta chain is from a study of T-cell memory formation after mild COVID-19. Background on the study: The TCR clusters were mostly specific to one donor.

Study-wide results and limits: Cross-reactive memory appears to have joined, as suggested by some responding clones showing up in pre-infection memory. The study found contracting CD4+ clones mainly in CM and EM and contracting CD8+ clones in EMRA. Day 15 to 85 contracting clones showed balanced CD4/CD8; later expanders leaned CD4+.

This clonotype has only a few counts. Its antigen remains unknown. TCRdb fed the 5' RACE reads into MiXCR, producing one record per CDR3 protein. The sample shows 540,000 or so distinct CDR3 sequences, about a fifth of them seen only once. Germline CDR1 reads SNHLY; CDR2 reads FYNNEI. V shed 2 bases, J shed 10 bases, and the junction held 14 bases outside the gene matches. The CDR3 covers 16 residues. The receptor was derived from an adult woman who had mild COVID-19 (a few samples of this study predate the infection). Cell type and time point are not known. Sequencing input: PBMCs or a T cell subset sorted from them (not recorded which). This sequence joins TRBV2 and TRBJ1-5; 7 bases agree with TRBD1. The CDR3 nucleotides are TGTGCCAGCAGTGAATCCGGGACAGCGTCCCGGGGACCCCAGCATTTT. This sequence encodes CASSESGTASRGPQHF.